The rows below give T cell receptor beta chains drawn from one sample of a study of human T cells and chemical hapten exposure. TCRdb reprocessed the RACE reads with MiXCR, giving one entry per CDR3 protein. The data show around 160,000 distinct CDR3 sequences, about 15% seen once. The sequences come from whole blood, collected in connection with sensitization to the hapten diphenylcyclopropenone (DPC). Every receptor here comes from a young woman with alopecia areata. Some clones in this sample may be carry-over from other donors' samples. The CDR3 runs from the conserved cysteine through the conserved F or W. A D gene is named only where the DNA matches it firmly. A row's size may be missing; if present it is once, few, many or a size class.

v_call	d_call	j_call	clone_size	cdr3_aa	cdr3_nt
TRBV4-1	.	TRBJ1-4	many	CASSQAGGSANEKLFF	TGCGCCAGCAGCCAAGCTGGAGGGTCGGCTAATGAAAAACTGTTTTTT
TRBV5-1	.	TRBJ2-3	.	CASSPLPTDTQYF	TGCGCCAGCAGCCCCCTCCCCACAGATACGCAGTATTTT
TRBV2	TRBD1	TRBJ2-6	many	CASSTPRTGPFSGANVLTF	TGTGCCAGCAGTACCCCTCGGACAGGGCCGTTCTCTGGGGCCAACGTCCTGACTTTC
TRBV19	.	TRBJ2-4	few	CASSIDSSFGVAKNIQYF	TGTGCCAGTAGCATCGACAGCTCGTTCGGGGTAGCCAAAAACATTCAGTACTTC
TRBV12-3/TRBV12-4	.	TRBJ2-3	few	CASSPRQANTDTQYF	TGTGCCAGCAGTCCCAGACAGGCAAACACAGATACGCAGTATTTT
TRBV6-2/TRBV6-3	.	TRBJ2-7	few	CASSRRGSEQYF	TGTGCCAGCAGTAGGAGAGGGAGCGAGCAGTACTTC
TRBV5-3	.	TRBJ2-7	.	CARSFLPNEQYF	TGTGCCAGAAGCTTTCTGCCCAACGAGCAGTACTTC
TRBV20-1	.	TRBJ2-7	.	CSARTRRSSYEQYF	TGCAGTGCTAGGACGAGACGTAGCTCCTACGAGCAGTACTTC
TRBV3-1	.	TRBJ2-1	.	CASSQVGAFAGQQFF	TGTGCCAGCAGCCAAGTTGGGGCTTTTGCGGGGCAACAGTTCTTC
TRBV20-1	.	TRBJ2-6	.	CSARVPTARAGGANVLTF	TGCAGTGCTAGAGTGCCGACGGCCCGTGCGGGCGGGGCCAACGTCCTGACTTTC
TRBV5-1	.	TRBJ1-1	.	CASRYQGNTEAFF	TGCGCCAGCAGATATCAGGGGAACACTGAAGCTTTCTTT
TRBV28	.	TRBJ1-1	few	CASNLSASPNTEAFF	TGTGCCAGCAACCTTTCCGCGTCACCCAACACTGAAGCTTTCTTT
TRBV6-2/TRBV6-3	.	TRBJ2-1	many	CASSPIDHSYNEQFF	TGTGCCAGCAGCCCTATAGACCACTCCTACAATGAGCAGTTCTTC
TRBV7-6	.	TRBJ2-1	few	CASSLRPAVGGDYNEQFF	TGTGCCAGCAGCTTAAGACCCGCGGTCGGAGGAGATTACAATGAGCAGTTCTTC
TRBV30	TRBD2	TRBJ2-1	.	CAWSGGTSGAYNEQFF	TGTGCCTGGAGTGGGGGGACTAGCGGGGCCTACAATGAGCAGTTCTTC
TRBV28	TRBD1	TRBJ2-2	.	CASSTPGQGATGELFF	TGTGCCAGCAGTACCCCGGGACAGGGGGCCACCGGGGAGCTGTTTTTT
TRBV6-4	.	TRBJ1-1	few	CASRQKQNTEAFF	TGTGCCAGCAGACAGAAACAGAACACTGAAGCTTTCTTT
TRBV3-1	TRBD2	TRBJ2-1	.	CASSPSIAGGPSYNEQFF	TGTGCCAGCAGCCCAAGTATAGCGGGGGGGCCCTCCTACAATGAGCAGTTCTTC
TRBV20-1	.	TRBJ1-2	few	CSARDSGFKNYGYTF	TGCAGTGCTAGAGATTCGGGGTTTAAAAACTATGGCTACACCTTC
TRBV12-3/TRBV12-4	.	TRBJ1-5	few	CASSELDQPQHF	TGTGCCAGCAGTGAGCTGGATCAGCCCCAGCATTTT